This T cell receptor (beta chain) was recovered during a study of blood T cells in healthy people across ages. This CDR3 has 16 residues. The germline V gene has CDR1 SEHNR and CDR2 FQNEAQ (reference sequence). Trimming took off 1 base at V and 5 bases at J, with 17 bases between the two ends. PCR was performed a second time for 7 to 11 cycles using a sample-barcoded 5' primer and a J-beta primer mix. In TCRdb, the 5' RACE reads were re-called with MiXCR into one record per CDR3 protein. Among some 1,500,000 distinct CDR3 sequences listed, 40% to 45% were seen once. V gene TRBV7-9 combines with J gene TRBJ1-2; D possibly corresponds to TRBD1 (6 bases). Specimen: blood. The receptor was isolated from a woman between 18 and 29 years old in good health. CDR3: CASSLEAGGQKYGYTF. CDR3 in DNA: TGTGCCAGCAGCTTAGAGGCCGGGGGGCAAAAGTATGGCTACACCTTC.